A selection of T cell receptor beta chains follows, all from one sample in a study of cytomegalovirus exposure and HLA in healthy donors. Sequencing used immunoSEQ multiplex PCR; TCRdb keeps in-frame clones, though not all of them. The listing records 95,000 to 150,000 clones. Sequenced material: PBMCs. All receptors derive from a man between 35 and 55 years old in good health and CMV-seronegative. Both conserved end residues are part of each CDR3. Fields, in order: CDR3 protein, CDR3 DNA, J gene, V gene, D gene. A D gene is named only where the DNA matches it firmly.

CDR3 protein: CASSQQGEAFF
CDR3 DNA: TGCGCCAGCAGCCAACAGGGTGAAGCTTTCTTT
J gene: TRBJ1-1
V gene: TRBV4-1
D gene: .

CDR3 protein: CASSPGTGIGNTIYF
CDR3 DNA: TGTGCCAGCAGCCCCGGGACAGGGATAGGAAACACCATATATTTT
J gene: TRBJ1-3
V gene: TRBV7-3
D gene: TRBD1

CDR3 protein: CASSPGQVGYEQYF
CDR3 DNA: TGTGCCAGCTCGCCGGGACAGGTTGGGTACGAGCAGTACTTC
J gene: TRBJ2-7
V gene: TRBV18
D gene: TRBD1

CDR3 protein: CASSRGQINEKLFF
CDR3 DNA: TGTGCCAGCAGCCGTGGACAGATCAATGAAAAACTGTTTTTT
J gene: TRBJ1-4
V gene: TRBV13
D gene: .

CDR3 protein: CASSLGMGARDTGELFF
CDR3 DNA: TGTGCCAGCAGCTTAGGGATGGGGGCGCGAGACACCGGGGAGCTGTTTTTT
J gene: TRBJ2-2
V gene: TRBV11-3
D gene: .

CDR3 protein: CASSADSYGYTF
CDR3 DNA: TGTGCCAGCAGTGCCGACAGTTATGGCTACACCTTC
J gene: TRBJ1-2
V gene: TRBV9
D gene: .

CDR3 protein: CASSADPLASGRASYNEQFF
CDR3 DNA: TGTGCCAGCAGCGCTGACCCGTTGGCTAGCGGGAGGGCCTCCTACAATGAGCAGTTCTTC
J gene: TRBJ2-1
V gene: TRBV7-3
D gene: TRBD2

CDR3 protein: CASFRSSGSRNEQFF
CDR3 DNA: TGTGCCAGCTTTAGGTCTAGCGGGAGTCGCAATGAGCAGTTCTTC
J gene: TRBJ2-1
V gene: TRBV6-5
D gene: TRBD2

CDR3 protein: CASSNSPSGVGNTF
CDR3 DNA: TGTGCCAGCAGTAACTCCCCGTCGGGAGTGGGTAACACCTTC
J gene: TRBJ1-2
V gene: TRBV6-6
D gene: .

CDR3 protein: CASSLAPGSNQPQHF
CDR3 DNA: TGTGCCAGCAGCTTAGCCCCAGGTAGCAATCAGCCCCAGCATTTT
J gene: TRBJ1-5
V gene: TRBV11-2
D gene: .

CDR3 protein: CASSLSGTGSPYEQYF
CDR3 DNA: TGTGCCAGCTCACTTTCCGGGACAGGGAGTCCCTACGAGCAGTACTTC
J gene: TRBJ2-7
V gene: TRBV18
D gene: TRBD1

CDR3 protein: CASSDGGAPGREVAFF
CDR3 DNA: TGCGCCAGCAGTGATGGGGGCGCCCCGGGTCGCGAGGTCGCTTTCTTT
J gene: TRBJ1-1
V gene: TRBV10-1
D gene: .

CDR3 protein: CASSLSGGYEQYF
CDR3 DNA: TGTGCCAGCAGTCTCTCAGGGGGCTACGAGCAGTACTTC
J gene: TRBJ2-7
V gene: TRBV7-2
D gene: TRBD1

CDR3 protein: CASSEGQGMKGYEQYF
CDR3 DNA: TGTGCCAGCAGCGAAGGACAGGGAATGAAGGGCTACGAGCAGTACTTC
J gene: TRBJ2-7
V gene: TRBV7-2
D gene: TRBD1